This T cell receptor (beta chain) is drawn from a study of T cell changes during pregnancy in multiple sclerosis (dated by TCRdb to about 2019). As for the study more broadly: The study examined how the T cell repertoire changed over the course of pregnancy in women with multiple sclerosis.

Remarks on this clone: It has no known antigen specificity. It has no much larger one-base neighbor in the sample; base qualities were not kept.

Library construction relied on the immunoSEQ multiplex PCR assay. Held by TCRdb, this immuneACCESS table contains in-frame sequences only and omits some clones. Under half of the omission traces to an unresolved V gene where checked; the cause of the rest is unknown. The sample data list about 55,000 clones, and 80% to 90% of these were observed just once. Of the sample, roughly 0.54% falls within the top ten clones. The sequence was collected from a female donor with multiple sclerosis, enrolled in a pregnancy study. Source: CD4+ T cells from peripheral blood mononuclear cells, taken in the first trimester of pregnancy.

The DNA sequence is as follows: TGCGCCAGCAGCCCACGGGGGTTAGGGGATACGCAGTATTTT. Translated, this gives CASSPRGLGDTQYF. Recombination joined TRBV5-1 with TRBJ2-3; matching of 6 bases hints at TRBD2 as the D gene. CDR1 and CDR2 are drawn from the germline V gene: SGHRS, YFSETQ. V loses 4 bases of germline sequence and J loses 6 bases, and the interval between the two ends is 15 bases. The CDR3 covers 14 residues, taking in both the cysteine and the phenylalanine. Only the CDR3 DNA is retained, 42 bases long and in frame from the first base. Reference TRBV5-1 and TRBJ2-3 proteins supply the regions before and after the CDR3; the full variable domain is: KAGVTQTPRYLIKTRGQQVTLSCSPISGHRSVSWYQQTPGQGLQFLFEYFSETQRNKGNFPGRFSGRQFSNSRSEMNVSTLELGDSALYLCASSPRGLGDTQYFGPGTRLTVL.